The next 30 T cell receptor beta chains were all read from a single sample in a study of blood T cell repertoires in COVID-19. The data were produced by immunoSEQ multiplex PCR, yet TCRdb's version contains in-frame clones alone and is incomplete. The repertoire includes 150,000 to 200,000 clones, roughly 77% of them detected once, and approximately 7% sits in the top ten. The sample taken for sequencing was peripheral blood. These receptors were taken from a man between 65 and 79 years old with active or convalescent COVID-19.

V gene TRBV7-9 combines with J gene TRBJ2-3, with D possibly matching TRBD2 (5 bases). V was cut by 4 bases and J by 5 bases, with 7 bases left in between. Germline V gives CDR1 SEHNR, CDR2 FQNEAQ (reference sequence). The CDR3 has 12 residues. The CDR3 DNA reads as TGTGCCAGCAGCTCCGGGGAAGATACGCAGTATTTT. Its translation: CASSSGEDTQYF.

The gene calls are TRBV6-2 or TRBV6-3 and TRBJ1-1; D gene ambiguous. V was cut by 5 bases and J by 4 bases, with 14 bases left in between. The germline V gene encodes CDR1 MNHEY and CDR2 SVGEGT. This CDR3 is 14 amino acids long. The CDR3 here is CASSPRGSLTEAFF. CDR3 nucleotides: TGTGCCAGCAGTCCACGGGGTTCCCTCACTGAAGCTTTCTTT.

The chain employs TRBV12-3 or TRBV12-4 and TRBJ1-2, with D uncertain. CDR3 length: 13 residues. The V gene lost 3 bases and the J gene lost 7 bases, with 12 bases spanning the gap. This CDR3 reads CASSLEARGGYTF. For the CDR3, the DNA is TGTGCCAGCAGTTTGGAGGCGCGGGGTGGCTACACCTTC.

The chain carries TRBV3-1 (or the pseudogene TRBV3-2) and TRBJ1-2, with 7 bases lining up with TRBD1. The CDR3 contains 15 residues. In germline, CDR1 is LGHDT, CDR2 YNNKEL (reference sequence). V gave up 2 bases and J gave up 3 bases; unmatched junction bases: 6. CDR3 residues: CASSQWYRGDYGYTF. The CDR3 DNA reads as TGTGCCAGCAGCCAATGGTACAGGGGCGACTATGGCTACACCTTC.

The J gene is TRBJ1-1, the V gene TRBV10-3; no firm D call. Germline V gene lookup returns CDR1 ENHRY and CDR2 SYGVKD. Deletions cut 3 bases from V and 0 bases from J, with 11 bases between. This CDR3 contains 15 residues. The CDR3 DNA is TGTGCCATCAGTGATTGGTCAGGCATGAACACTGAAGCTTTCTTT. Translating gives CAISDWSGMNTEAFF.

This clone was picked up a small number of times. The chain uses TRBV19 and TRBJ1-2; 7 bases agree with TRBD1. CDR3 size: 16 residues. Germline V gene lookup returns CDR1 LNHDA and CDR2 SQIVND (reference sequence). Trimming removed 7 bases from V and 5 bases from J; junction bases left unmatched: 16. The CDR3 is CASKNHARDSYYGYTF. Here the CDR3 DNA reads TGTGCCAGTAAGAATCACGCCCGGGACAGCTATTATGGCTACACCTTC. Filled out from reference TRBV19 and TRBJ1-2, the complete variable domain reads DGGITQSPKYLFRKEGQNVTLSCEQNLNHDAMYWYRQDPGQGLRLIYYSQIVNDFQKGDIAEGYSVSREKKESFPLTVTSAQKNPTAFYLCASKNHARDSYYGYTFGSGTRLTVV.

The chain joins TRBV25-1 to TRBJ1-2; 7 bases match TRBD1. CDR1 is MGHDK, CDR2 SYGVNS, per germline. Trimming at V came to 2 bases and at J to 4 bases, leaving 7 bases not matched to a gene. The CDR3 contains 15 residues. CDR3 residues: CASSEGWGQPYGYTF. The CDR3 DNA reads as TGTGCCAGCAGTGAAGGATGGGGACAGCCCTATGGCTACACCTTC.

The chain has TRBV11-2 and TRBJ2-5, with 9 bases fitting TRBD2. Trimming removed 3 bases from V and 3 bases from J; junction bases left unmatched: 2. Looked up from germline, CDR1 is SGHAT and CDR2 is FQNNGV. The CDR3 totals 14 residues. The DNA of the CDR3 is TGTGCCAGCAGCTTTAGCGGGGGAGAAGAGACCCAGTACTTC. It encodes CASSFSGGEETQYF.

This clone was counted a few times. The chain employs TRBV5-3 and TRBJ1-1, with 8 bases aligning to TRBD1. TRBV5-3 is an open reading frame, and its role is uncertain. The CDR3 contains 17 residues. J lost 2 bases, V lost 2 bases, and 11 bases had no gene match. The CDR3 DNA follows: TGTGCCAGAAGCTTCCCTAACACGACAGGGGTAAACACTGAAGCTTTCTTT. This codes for CARSFPNTTGVNTEAFF.

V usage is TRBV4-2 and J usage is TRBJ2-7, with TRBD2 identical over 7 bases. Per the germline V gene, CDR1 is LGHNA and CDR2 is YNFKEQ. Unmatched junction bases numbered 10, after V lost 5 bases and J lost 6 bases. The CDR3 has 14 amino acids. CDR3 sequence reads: CASSYGTLAGEQYF. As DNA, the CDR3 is TGTGCCAGCAGCTACGGGACTTTAGCGGGCGAGCAGTACTTC.

The CDR3 is CASTPGGGGAGYTF. The CDR3 bases are TGTGCCAGCACACCGGGGGGCGGAGGAGCTGGCTACACCTTC. This sequence joins TRBV3-1 (or the pseudogene TRBV3-2) and TRBJ1-2; a weak D match, TRBD1 (6 bases). V lost 7 bases and J lost 7, with 19 bases in between. The CDR3 is 14 residues long. Per the germline V gene, CDR1 is LGHDT and CDR2 is YNNKEL (reference sequence).

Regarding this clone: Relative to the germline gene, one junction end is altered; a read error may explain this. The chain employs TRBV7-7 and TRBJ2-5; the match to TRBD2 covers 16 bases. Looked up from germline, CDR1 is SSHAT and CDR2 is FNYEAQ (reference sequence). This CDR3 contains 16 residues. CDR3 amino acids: CASSSGLAGGGETQYF. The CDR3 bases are TGTGCTAGCAGCTCGGGACTAGCGGGAGGGGGAGAGACCCAGTACTTC.

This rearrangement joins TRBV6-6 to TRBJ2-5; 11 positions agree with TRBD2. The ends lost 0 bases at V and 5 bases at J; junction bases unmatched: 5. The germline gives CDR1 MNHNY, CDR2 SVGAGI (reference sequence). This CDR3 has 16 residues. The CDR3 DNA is TGTGCCAGCAGTTACTCGTTAGCGGGGGGGCACGAGACCCAGTACTTC. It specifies CASSYSLAGGHETQYF.

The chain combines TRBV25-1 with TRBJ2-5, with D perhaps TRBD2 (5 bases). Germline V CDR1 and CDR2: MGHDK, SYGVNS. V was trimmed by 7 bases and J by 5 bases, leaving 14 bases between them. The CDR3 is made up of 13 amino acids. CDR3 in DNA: TGTGCCAGCACTTCCGGGAATCGGGAGACCCAGTACTTC. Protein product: CASTSGNRETQYF. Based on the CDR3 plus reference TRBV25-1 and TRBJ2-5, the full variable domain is EADIYQTPRYLVIGTGKKITLECSQTMGHDKMYWYQQDPGMELHLIHYSYGVNSTEKGDLSSESTVSRIRTEHFPLTLESARPSHTSQYLCASTSGNRETQYFGPGTRLLVL.

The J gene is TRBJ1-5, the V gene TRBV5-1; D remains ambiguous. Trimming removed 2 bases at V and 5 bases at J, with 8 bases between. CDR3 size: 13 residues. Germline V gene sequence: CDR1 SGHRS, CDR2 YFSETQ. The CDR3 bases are TGCGCCAGCAGCTTCGATCGAGATCAGCCCCAGCATTTT. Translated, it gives CASSFDRDQPQHF.

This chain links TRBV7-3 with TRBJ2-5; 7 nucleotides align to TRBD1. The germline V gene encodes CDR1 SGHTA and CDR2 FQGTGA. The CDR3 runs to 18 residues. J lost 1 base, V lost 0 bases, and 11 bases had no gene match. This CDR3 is CASSLTPNPGQSQETQYF. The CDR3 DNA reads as TGTGCCAGCAGCTTAACTCCGAACCCGGGACAGAGCCAAGAGACCCAGTACTTC.

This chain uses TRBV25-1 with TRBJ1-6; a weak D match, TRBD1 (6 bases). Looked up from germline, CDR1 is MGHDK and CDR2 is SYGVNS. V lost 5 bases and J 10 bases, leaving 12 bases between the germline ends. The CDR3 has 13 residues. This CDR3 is CASSQPGESPLHF. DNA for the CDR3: TGTGCCAGCAGTCAACCAGGGGAATCACCCCTCCACTTT.

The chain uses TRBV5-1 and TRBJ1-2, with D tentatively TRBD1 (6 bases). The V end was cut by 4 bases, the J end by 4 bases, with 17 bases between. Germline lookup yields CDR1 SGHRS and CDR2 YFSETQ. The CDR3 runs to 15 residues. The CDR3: CASSEGHPSTYGYTF. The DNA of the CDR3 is TGCGCCAGCAGCGAGGGACATCCTAGTACCTATGGCTACACCTTC.

The chain's CDR3 is CASSLATDYEQYF. The CDR3 nucleotides read TGTGCCAGCAGCTTAGCAACAGACTACGAGCAGTACTTC. The chain couples TRBV11-3 to TRBJ2-7; D is undetermined. In germline, CDR1 is SGHNT, CDR2 YENEEA. The CDR3 has 13 residues. V shed 1 base and J shed 3 bases, with 7 bases lying between them.

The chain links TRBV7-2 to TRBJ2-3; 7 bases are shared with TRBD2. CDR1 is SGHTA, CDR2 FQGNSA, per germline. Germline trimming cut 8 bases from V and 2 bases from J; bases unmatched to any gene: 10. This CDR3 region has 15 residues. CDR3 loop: CASGPPSGNTDTQYF. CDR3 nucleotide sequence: TGTGCCAGCGGACCCCCAAGCGGGAACACAGATACGCAGTATTTT.

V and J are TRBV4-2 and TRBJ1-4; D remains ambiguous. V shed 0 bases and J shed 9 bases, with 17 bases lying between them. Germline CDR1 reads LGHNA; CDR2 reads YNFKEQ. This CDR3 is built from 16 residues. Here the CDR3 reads CASSQEWVWAIQKLFF. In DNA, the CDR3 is TGTGCCAGCAGCCAAGAATGGGTGTGGGCGATACAAAAACTGTTTTTT.

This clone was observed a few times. CDR3: CASSQGRNTGELFF. The DNA for the CDR3 is TGTGCCAGCAGCCAAGGGAGGAACACCGGGGAGCTGTTTTTT. The chain couples TRBV4-2 to TRBJ2-2; unclear D gene. In germline, CDR1 is LGHNA, CDR2 YNFKEQ. CDR3 length: 14 residues. V dropped 1 base and J dropped 1 base, with 4 bases sitting between them.

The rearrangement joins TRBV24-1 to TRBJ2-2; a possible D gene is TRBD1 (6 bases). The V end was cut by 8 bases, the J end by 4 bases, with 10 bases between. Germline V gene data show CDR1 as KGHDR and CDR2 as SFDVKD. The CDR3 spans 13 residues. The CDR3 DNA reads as TGTGCCACCATGGCAGGGGTCACCGGGGAGCTGTTTTTT. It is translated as CATMAGVTGELFF.

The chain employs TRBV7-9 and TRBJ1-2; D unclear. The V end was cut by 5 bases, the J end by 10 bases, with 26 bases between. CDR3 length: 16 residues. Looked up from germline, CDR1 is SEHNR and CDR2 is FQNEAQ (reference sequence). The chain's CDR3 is CASSHARDFKVSDYTF. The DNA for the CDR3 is TGTGCCAGCAGCCACGCTCGGGATTTTAAGGTAAGTGACTACACCTTC. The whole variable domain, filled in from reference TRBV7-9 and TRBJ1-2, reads DTGVSQNPRHKITKRGQNVTFRCDPISEHNRLYWYRQTLGQGPEFLTYFQNEAQLEKSRLLSDRFSAERPKGSFSTLEIQRTEQGDSAMYLCASSHARDFKVSDYTFGSGTRLTVV.

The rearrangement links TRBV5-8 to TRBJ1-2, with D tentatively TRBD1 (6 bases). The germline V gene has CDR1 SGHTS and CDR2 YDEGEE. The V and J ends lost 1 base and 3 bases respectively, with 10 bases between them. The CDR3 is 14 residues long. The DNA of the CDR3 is TGTGCCAGCAGCTTGACAGGGAGGGACTATGGCTACACCTTC. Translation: CASSLTGRDYGYTF.

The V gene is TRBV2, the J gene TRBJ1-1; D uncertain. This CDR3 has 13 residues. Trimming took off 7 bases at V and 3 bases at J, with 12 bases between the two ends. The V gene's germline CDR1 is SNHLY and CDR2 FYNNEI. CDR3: CASTIPGDTEAFF. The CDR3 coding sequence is TGTGCCAGCACCATTCCGGGTGACACTGAAGCTTTCTTT.

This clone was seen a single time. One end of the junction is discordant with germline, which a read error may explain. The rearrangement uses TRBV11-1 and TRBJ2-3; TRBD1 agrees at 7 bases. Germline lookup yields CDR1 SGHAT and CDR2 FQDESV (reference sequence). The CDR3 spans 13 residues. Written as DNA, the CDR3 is TGTGCCAGCAGCTTAGAGCCACAGGGGATAAAGGGTTTT. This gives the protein CASSLEPQGIKGF.

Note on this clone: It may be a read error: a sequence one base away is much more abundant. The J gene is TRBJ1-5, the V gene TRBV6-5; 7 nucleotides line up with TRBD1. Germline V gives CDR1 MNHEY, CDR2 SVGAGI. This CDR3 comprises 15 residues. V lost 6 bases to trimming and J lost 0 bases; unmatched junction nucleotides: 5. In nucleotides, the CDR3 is TGTGCCAGCAGCCCGACAGGGAATAGCAATCAGCCCCAGCATTTT. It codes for CASSPTGNSNQPQHF.

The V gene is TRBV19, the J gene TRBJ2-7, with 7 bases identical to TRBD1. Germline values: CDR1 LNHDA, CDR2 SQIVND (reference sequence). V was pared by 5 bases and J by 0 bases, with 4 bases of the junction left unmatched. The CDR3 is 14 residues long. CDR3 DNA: TGTGCCAGTAGTTGGGGACAGAGCTCCTACGAGCAGTACTTC. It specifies CASSWGQSSYEQYF.

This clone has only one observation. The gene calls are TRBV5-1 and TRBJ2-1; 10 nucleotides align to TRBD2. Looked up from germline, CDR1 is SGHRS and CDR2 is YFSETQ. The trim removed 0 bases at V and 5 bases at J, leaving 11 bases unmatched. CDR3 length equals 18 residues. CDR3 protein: CASSLGLAGARSHNEQFF. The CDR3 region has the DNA TGCGCCAGCAGCTTGGGACTAGCGGGTGCCAGGTCCCACAATGAGCAGTTCTTC.